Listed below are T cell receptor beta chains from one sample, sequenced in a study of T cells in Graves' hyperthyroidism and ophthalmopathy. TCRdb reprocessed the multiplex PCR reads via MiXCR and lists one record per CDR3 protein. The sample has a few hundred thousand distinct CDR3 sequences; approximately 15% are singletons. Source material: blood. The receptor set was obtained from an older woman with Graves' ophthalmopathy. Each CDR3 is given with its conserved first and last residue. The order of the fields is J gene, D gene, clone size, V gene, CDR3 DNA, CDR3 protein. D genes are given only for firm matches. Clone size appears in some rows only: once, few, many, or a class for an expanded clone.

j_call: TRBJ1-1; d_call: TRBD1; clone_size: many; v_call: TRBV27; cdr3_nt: TGTGCCAGCGGGGACAGGGGGAGCACTGAAGCTTTCTTT; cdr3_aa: CASGDRGSTEAFF
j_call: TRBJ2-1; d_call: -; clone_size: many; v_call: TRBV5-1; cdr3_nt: TGCGCCAGCAGCTTGGGCCTGTCCTACAATGAGCAGTTCTTC; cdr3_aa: CASSLGLSYNEQFF
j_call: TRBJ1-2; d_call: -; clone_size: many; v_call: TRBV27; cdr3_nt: TGTGCCAGCAGTTTCGACGCTAACTATGGCTACACCTTC; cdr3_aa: CASSFDANYGYTF
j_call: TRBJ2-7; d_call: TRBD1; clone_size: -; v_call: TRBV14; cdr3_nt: TGTGCCAGCAGCCAAGCTAGAGGGGGCAGAATCCTTTACGAGCAGTACTTC; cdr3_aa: CASSQARGGRILYEQYF
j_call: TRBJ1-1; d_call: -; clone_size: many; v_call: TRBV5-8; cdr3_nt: TGTGCCAGCAGCTTGCCATCCGGGACTGAAGCTTTCTTT; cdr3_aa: CASSLPSGTEAFF
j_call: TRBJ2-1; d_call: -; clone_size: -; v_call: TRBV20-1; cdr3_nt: TGCAGTGCTAGGTTGAATGAGCAGTTCTTC; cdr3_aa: CSARLNEQFF
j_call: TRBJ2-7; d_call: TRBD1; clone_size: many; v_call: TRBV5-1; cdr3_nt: TGCGCCAGCAGCCGGGACAGGGGGTTCTACGAGCAGTACTTC; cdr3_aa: CASSRDRGFYEQYF
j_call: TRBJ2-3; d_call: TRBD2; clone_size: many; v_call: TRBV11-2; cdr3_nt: TGTGCCAGCAGCTCCCGGGAGGTAACAGATACGCAGTATTTT; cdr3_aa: CASSSREVTDTQYF
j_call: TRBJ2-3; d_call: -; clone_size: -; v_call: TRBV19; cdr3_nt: TGTGCCAGTAGTATAGTAGAAGGCAGGGGCACAGATACGCAGTATTTT; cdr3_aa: CASSIVEGRGTDTQYF
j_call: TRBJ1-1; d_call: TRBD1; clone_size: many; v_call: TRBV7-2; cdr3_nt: TGTGCCAGCAGCTCTAGACAGGGGGGACGCACTGAAGCTTTCTTT; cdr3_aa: CASSSRQGGRTEAFF
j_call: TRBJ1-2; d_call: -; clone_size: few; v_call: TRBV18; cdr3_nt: TGTGCCAGCTCACCAGTTGGAGCTATGTCGGGCTACACCTTC; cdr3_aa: CASSPVGAMSGYTF
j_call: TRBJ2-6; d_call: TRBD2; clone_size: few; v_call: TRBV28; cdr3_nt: TGTGCCAGCAGCCCGGGGGGAGCTGGGGCCAACGTCCTGACTTTC; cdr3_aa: CASSPGGAGANVLTF
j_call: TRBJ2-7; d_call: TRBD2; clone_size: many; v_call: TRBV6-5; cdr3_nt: TGTGCCAGCAGTTACTCGACTAGCGGGTCCTACGAGCAGTACTTC; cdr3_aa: CASSYSTSGSYEQYF
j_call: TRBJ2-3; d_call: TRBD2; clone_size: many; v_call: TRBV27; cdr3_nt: TGTGCCAGCATTTCCACTAGCGGGGATTCGCGGGGTTGGACAGATACGCAGTATTTT; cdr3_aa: CASISTSGDSRGWTDTQYF
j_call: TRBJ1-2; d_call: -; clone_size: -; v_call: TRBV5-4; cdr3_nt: TGTGCCAGCAGCGGGCCTACAGGGAAGAACTATGGCTACACCTTC; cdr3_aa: CASSGPTGKNYGYTF
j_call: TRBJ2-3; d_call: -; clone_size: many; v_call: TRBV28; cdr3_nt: TGTGCCAGCAGAAAGACTAGCACAGATACGCAGTATTTT; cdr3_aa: CASRKTSTDTQYF
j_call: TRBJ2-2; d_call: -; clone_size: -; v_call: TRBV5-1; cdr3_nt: TGCGCCACCCACCCCGGGACTTTTGGCGGGGAGCTGTTTTTT; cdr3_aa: CATHPGTFGGELFF
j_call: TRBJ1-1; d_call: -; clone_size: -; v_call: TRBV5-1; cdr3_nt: TGCGCCAGCAGCTTGCTGCCAGGAAACACTGAAGCTTTCTTT; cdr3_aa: CASSLLPGNTEAFF
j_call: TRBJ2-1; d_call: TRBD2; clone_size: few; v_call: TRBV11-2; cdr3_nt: TGTGCCAGCAGCTTGACTAGCAGCAATGAGCAGTTCTTC; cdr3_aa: CASSLTSSNEQFF
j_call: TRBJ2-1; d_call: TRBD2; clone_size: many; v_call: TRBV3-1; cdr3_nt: TGTGCCAGCAGCCAAGGAGGGACTATTGAGTTCTTC; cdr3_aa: CASSQGGTIEFF
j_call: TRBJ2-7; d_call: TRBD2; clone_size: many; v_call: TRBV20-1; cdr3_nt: TGCAGTTCATTACCCGCGGGAGGGCCAGGATACGAGCAGTACTTC; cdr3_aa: CSSLPAGGPGYEQYF
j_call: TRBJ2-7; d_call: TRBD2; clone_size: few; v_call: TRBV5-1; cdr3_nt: TGCGCCAGCAGCTCCCGTGGGCCTAGCGGGATTTACGAGCAGTACTTC; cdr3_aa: CASSSRGPSGIYEQYF
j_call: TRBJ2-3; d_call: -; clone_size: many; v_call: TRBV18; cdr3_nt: TGTGCCAGCTCACCCGGGCAGCCGAAAGGAGATACGCAGTATTTT; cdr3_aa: CASSPGQPKGDTQYF
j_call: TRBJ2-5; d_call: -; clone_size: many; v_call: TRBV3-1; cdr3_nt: TGTGCCAGCAGCCAAGATTGGGGGATTCAAGAGACCCAGTACTTC; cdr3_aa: CASSQDWGIQETQYF
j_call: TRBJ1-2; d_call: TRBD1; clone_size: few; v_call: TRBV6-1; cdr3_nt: TGTGCCAGCAAGGTCAGGGGGTATGGCTACACCTTC; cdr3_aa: CASKVRGYGYTF
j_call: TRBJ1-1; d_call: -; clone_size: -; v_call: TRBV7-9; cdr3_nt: TGTGCCAGCAGCTTGGAGCTTCTACAGAACACTGAAGCTTTCTTT; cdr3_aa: CASSLELLQNTEAFF
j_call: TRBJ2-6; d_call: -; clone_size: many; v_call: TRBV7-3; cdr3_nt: TGTGCCAGCAGCCTAAAGGCGCCGGGGGCAACTGGGGCCAACGTCCTGACTTTC; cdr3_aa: CASSLKAPGATGANVLTF
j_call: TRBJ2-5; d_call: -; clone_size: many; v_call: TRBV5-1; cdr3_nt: TGCGCCAGCAGCTTGACGGAACAAGAGACCCAGTACTTC; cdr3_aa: CASSLTEQETQYF
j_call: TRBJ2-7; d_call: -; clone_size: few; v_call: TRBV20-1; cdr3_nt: TGCAGTGCTATTAGGGAAACCTTCGGCGAGCAGTACTTC; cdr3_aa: CSAIRETFGEQYF
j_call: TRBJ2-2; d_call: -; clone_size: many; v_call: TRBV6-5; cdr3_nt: TGTGCCAGCAGTTACCTCACCGGGGAGCTGTTTTTT; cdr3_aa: CASSYLTGELFF
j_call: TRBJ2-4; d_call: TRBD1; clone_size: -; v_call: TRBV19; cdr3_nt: TGTGCCAGTAGCCCAGGACAGGGTAAACTAGCCAAAAACATTCAGTACTTC; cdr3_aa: CASSPGQGKLAKNIQYF
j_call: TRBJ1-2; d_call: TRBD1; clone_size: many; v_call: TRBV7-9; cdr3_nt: TGTGCCAGCAGCTACGGGACAGGGACAAACTATGGCTACACCTTC; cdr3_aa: CASSYGTGTNYGYTF
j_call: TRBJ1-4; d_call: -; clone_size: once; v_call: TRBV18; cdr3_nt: TGTGCCAGCTCACAAGACACGGATGAAAAACTGTTTTTT; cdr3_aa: CASSQDTDEKLFF
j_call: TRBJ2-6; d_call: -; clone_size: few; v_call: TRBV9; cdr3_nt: TGTGCCAGCAGCATACGGGACTCTGGGGCCAACGTCCTGACTTTC; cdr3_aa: CASSIRDSGANVLTF
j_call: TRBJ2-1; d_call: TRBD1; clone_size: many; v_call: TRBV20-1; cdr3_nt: TGCAGTGCCCCGACAGGGATGAATGAGCAGTTCTTC; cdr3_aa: CSAPTGMNEQFF
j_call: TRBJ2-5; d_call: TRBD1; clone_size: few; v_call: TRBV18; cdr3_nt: TGTGCCAGCTCACTGGTGACAGGGGCAATGGAGACCCAGTACTTC; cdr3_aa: CASSLVTGAMETQYF
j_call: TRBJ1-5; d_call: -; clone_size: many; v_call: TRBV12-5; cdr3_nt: TGTGCTAGTGCCAGGGACGGTTCGCCCCAGCATTTT; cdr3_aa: CASARDGSPQHF
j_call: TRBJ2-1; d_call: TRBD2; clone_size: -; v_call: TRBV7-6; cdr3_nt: TGTGCCAGCAGCCTCGTCGCTAGCGGGAGATTGAATGAGCAGTTCTTC; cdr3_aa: CASSLVASGRLNEQFF
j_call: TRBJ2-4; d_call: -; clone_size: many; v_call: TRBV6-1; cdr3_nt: TGTGCCAGCAGTGTGCATGCATGGACTCAAGAGGGCATTCAGTACTTC; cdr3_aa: CASSVHAWTQEGIQYF
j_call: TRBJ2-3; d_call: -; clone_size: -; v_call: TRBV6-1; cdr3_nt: TGTGCCAGCAGTGAAGCTCTCAGGGAAATGCTCATCACAGATACGCAGTATTTT; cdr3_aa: CASSEALREMLITDTQYF
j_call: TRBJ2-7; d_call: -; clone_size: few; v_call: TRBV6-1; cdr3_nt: TGTGCCAGCGGGGTCTCGCGCGAGCAGTACTTC; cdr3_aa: CASGVSREQYF